The clone carrying this TCR beta chain was recorded many times. Its antigen is not known. This record comes from a study of CD8 T cells in ankylosing spondylitis. TCRdb independently ran MiXCR on the 5' RACE reads; one entry per CDR3 protein. The table has tens of thousands of distinct CDR3 sequences, around a sixth seen once. V was trimmed by 0 bases and J by 12 bases, leaving 15 bases between them. CDR1 MNHEY and CDR2 SVGEGT come from the germline V gene. This CDR3 has 14 residues. Study outcomes and limitations: Disease-linked clones were CD8+ and relatively rare in peripheral blood.

Sequencing was done on a sample of blood. This chain links TRBV6-2 or TRBV6-3 with TRBJ2-1; either TRBD1 or TRBD2 may fit D (5 bases each). The receptor was derived from a male donor with ankylosing spondylitis or in good health (not recorded which). CDR3 residues: CASSYSGAYQGQFF. DNA of the CDR3: TGTGCCAGCAGTTACTCCGGGGCGTACCAGGGGCAGTTCTTC.